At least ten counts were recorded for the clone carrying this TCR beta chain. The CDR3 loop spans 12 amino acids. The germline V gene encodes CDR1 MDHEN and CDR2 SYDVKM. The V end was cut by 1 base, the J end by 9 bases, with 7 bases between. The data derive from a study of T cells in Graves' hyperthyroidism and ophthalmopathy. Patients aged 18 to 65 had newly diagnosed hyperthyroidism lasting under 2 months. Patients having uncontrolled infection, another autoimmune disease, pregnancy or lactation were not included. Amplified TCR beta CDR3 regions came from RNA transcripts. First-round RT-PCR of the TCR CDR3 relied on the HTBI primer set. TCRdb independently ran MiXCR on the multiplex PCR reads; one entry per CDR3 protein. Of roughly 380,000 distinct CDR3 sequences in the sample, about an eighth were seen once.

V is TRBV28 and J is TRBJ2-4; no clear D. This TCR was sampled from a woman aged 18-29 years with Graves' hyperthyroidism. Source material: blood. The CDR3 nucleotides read TGTGCCAGCAGTTTATCGAAGGGCATTCAGTACTTC. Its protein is CASSLSKGIQYF. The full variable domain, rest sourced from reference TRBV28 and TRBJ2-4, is DVKVTQSSRYLVKRTGEKVFLECVQDMDHENMFWYRQDPGLGLRLIYFSYDVKMKEKGDIPEGYSVSREKKERFSLILESASTNQTSMYLCASSLSKGIQYFGAGTRLSVL.